The TCR beta chain under discussion was sequenced for a study of vaccination and CD4 T cells after COVID-19. Cultured CD4+ T-cell DNA underwent Oncomine TCR Beta short-read sequencing. MiXCR, applied by TCRdb to the PCR reads, yields one record per CDR3 protein. Seen here are 7,000 to 10,000 distinct CDR3 sequences, approximately 70% observed once, and the top ten hold around 30%. This clonotype was counted a few times. What it binds is not known. Treatment specified: approximately nine-day PBMC culture with coronavirus spike peptide pools or control peptides (ViraFEST assay). The receptor comes from a human donor who had recovered from COVID-19. The sample comprised CD4+ T cells from blood, cultured in vitro.

The CDR3 sequence is CSARVRTGSNNSPLHF. The CDR3 DNA is TGCAGTGCTAGAGTGAGGACAGGGTCGAATAATTCACCCCTCCACTTT. The chain couples TRBV20-1 to TRBJ1-6, with 8 bases that match TRBD1. Germline assignment: CDR1 DFQATT and CDR2 SNEGSKA (reference sequence). The ends lost 1 base at V and 5 bases at J; junction bases unmatched: 7. This CDR3 is built from 16 residues.